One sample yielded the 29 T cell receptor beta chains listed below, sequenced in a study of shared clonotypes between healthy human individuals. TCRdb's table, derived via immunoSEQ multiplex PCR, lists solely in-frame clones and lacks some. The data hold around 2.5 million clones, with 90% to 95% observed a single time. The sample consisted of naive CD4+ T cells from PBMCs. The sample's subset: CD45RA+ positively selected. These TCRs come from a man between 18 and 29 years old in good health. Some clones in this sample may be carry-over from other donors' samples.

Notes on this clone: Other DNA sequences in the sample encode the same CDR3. CDR3 residues: CASKGLAGVNEQFF. The DNA of the CDR3 is TGTGCCAGCAAGGGACTAGCGGGAGTCAATGAGCAGTTCTTC. The J gene is TRBJ2-1, the V gene TRBV2, with 14 bases that match TRBD2. After removal of 7 bases from V and 6 bases from J, the junction contained 2 bases not matched to a gene. Germline CDR1 reads SNHLY; CDR2 reads FYNNEI. This CDR3 region has 14 residues. The full variable domain, its missing parts supplied by reference TRBV2 and TRBJ2-1, is EPEVTQTPSHQVTQMGQEVILRCVPISNHLYFYWYRQILGQKVEFLVSFYNNEISEKSEIFDDQFSVERPDGSNFTLKIRSTKLEDSAMYFCASKGLAGVNEQFFGPGTRLTVL.

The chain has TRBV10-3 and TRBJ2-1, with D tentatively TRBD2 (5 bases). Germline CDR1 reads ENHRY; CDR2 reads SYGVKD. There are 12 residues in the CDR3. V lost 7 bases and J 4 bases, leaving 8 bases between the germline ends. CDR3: CAITPGYNEQFF. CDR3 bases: TGTGCCATCACGCCGGGGTACAATGAGCAGTTCTTC.

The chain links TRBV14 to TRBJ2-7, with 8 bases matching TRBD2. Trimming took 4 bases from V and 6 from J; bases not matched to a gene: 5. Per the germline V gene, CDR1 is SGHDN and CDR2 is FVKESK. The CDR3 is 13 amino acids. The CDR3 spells CASSRSGSSEQYF. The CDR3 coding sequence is TGTGCCAGCAGCCGGAGCGGGAGTTCCGAGCAGTACTTC.

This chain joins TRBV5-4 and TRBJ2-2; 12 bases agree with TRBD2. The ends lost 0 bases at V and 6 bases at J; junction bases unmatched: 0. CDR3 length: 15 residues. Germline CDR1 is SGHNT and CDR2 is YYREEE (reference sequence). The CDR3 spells CASSLASGRAGELFF. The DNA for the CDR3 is TGTGCCAGCAGCTTGGCTAGCGGGAGGGCCGGGGAGCTGTTTTTT.

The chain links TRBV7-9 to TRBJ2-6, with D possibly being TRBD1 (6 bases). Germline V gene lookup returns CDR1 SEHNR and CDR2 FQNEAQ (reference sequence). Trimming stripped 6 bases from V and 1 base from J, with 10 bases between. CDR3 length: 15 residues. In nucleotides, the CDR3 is TGTGCCAGCAGGCCTACAGGGTCTGGGGCCAACGTCCTGACTTTC. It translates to CASRPTGSGANVLTF.

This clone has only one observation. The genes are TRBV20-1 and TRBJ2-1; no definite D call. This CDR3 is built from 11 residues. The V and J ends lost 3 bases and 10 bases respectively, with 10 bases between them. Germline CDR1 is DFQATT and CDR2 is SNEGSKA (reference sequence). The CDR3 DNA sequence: TGCAGTGCTAGGTCCATACGGGAGCAGTTCTTC. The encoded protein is CSARSIREQFF.

The CDR3 nucleotides are TGTGCCAGCACCTCTAGCGGGAATACGCAGTATTTT. Amino acids: CASTSSGNTQYF. The genes are TRBV7-9 and TRBJ2-3, with 9 bases aligning to TRBD2. V dropped 7 bases and J dropped 7; count of bases not matched to a gene: 3. Germline V gene sequence: CDR1 SEHNR, CDR2 FQNEAQ (reference sequence). This CDR3 has 12 amino acids.

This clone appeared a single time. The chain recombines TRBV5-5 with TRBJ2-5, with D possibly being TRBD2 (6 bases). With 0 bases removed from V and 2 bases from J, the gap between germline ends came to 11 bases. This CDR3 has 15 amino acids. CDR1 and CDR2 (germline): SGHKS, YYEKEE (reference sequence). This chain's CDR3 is CASSLDGRIQETQYF. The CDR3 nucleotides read TGTGCCAGCAGCTTGGACGGGAGAATACAAGAGACCCAGTACTTC.

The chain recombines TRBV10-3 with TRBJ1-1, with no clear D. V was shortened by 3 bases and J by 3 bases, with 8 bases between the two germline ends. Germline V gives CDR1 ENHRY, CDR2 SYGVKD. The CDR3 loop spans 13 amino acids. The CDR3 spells CAISEGGYTEAFF. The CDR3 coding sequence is TGTGCCATCAGTGAAGGTGGATACACTGAAGCTTTCTTT.

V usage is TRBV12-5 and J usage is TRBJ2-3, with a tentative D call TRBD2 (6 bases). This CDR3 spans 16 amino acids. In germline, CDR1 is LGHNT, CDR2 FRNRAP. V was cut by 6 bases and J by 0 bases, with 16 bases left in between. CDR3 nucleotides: TGTGCTAGTGGCCCCGGGACTGTATCTAGCACAGATACGCAGTATTTT. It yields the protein CASGPGTVSSTDTQYF.

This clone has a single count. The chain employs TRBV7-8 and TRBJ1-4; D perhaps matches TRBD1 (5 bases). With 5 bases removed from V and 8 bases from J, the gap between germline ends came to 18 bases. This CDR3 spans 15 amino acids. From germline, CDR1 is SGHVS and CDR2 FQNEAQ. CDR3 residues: CASSTSGGNYEKLFF. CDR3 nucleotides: TGTGCCAGCAGCACGAGCGGGGGGAATTACGAAAAACTGTTTTTT. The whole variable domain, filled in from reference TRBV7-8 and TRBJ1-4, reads GAGVSQSPRYKVAKRGQDVALRCDPISGHVSLFWYQQALGQGPEFLTYFQNEAQLDKSGLPSDRFFAERPEGSVSTLKIQRTQQEDSAVYLCASSTSGGNYEKLFFGSGTQLSVL.

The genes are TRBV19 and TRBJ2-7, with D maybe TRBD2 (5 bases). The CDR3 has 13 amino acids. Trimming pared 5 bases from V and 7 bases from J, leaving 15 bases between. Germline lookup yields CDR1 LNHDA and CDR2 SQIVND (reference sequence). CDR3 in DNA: TGTGCCAGTAGTTTGGACCCCCCGGGGGAGCAGTACTTC. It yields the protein CASSLDPPGEQYF.

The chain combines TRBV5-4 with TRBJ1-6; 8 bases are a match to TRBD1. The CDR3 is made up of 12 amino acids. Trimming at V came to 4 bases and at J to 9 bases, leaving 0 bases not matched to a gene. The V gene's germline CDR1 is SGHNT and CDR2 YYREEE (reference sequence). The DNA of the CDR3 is TGTGCCAGCAGCGGGACAGGTTCACCCCTCCACTTT. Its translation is CASSGTGSPLHF.

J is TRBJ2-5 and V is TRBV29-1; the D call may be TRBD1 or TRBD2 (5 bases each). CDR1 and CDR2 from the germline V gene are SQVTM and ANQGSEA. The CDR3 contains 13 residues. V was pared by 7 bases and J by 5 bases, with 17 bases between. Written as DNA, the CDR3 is TGCAGCGGGATGGGACCTATCGGGGAGACCCAGTACTTC. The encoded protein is CSGMGPIGETQYF.

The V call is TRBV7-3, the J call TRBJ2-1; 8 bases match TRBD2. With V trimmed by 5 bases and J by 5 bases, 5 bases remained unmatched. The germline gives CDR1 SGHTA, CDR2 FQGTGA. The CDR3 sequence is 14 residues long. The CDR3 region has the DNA TGTGCCAGCAGCCGGGATAGCGGGAACAATGAGCAGTTCTTC. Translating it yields CASSRDSGNNEQFF.

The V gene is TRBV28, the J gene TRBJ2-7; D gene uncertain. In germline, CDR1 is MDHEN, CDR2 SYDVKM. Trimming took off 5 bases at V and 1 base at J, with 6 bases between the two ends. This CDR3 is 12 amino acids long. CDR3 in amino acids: CASSTASYEQYF. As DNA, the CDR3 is TGTGCCAGCAGTACAGCATCCTACGAGCAGTACTTC.

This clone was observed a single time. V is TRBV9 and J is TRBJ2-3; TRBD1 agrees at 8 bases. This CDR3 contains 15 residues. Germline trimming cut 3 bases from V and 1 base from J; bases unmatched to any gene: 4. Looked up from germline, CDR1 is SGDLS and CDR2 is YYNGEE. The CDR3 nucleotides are TGTGCCAGCAGCGCCAGGGGGCGACGCACAGATACGCAGTATTTT. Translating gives CASSARGRRTDTQYF.

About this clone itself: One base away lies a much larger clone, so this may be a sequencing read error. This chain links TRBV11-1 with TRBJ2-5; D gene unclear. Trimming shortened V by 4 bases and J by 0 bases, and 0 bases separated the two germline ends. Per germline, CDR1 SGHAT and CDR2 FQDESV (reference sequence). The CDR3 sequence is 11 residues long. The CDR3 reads CASSYQETQYF. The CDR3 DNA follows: TGTGCCAGCAGCTACCAAGAGACCCAGTACTTC.

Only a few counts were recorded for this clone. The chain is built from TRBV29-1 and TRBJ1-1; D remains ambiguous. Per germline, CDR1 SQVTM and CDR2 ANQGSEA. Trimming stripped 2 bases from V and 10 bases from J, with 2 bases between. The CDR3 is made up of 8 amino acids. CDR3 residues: CSVERAFF. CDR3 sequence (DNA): TGCAGCGTTGAACGAGCTTTCTTT. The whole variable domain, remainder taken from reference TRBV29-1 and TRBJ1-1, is SAVISQKPSRDICQRGTSLTIQCQVDSQVTMMFWYRQQPGQSLTLIATANQGSEATYESGFVIDKFPISRPNLTFSTLTVSNMSPEDSSIYLCSVERAFFGQGTRLTVV.

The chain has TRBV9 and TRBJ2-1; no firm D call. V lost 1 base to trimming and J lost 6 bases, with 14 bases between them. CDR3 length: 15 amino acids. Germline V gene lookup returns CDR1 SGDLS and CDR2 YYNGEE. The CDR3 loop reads CASSVFPGLFNEQFF. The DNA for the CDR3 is TGTGCCAGCAGCGTATTCCCGGGTTTGTTCAATGAGCAGTTCTTC.

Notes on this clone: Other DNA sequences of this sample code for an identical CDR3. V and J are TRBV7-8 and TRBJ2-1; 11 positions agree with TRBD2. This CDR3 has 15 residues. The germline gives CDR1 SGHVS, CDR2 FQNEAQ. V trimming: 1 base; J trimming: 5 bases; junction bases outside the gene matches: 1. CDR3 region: CASSLGLAGNNEQFF. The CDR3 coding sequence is TGTGCCAGCAGCTTAGGACTAGCGGGAAACAATGAGCAGTTCTTC.

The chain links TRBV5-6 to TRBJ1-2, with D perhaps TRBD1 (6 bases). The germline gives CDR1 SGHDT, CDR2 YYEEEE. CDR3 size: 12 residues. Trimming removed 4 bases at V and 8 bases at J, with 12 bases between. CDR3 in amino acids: CASSPSGGGYTF. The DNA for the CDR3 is TGTGCCAGCAGCCCAAGCGGGGGCGGCTACACCTTC.

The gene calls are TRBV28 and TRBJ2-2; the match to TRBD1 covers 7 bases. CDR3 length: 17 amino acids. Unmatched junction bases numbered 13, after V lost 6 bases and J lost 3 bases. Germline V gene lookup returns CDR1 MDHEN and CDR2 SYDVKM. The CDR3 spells CASSSYNTGADTGELFF. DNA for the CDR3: TGTGCCAGCAGCTCATATAATACAGGGGCGGACACCGGGGAGCTGTTTTTT.

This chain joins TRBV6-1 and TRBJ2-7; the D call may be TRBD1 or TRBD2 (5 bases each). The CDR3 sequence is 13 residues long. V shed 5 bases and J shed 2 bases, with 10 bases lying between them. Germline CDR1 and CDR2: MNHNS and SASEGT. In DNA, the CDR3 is TGTGCCAGCAGTTCTGGGACCCCCTACGAGCAGTACTTC. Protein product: CASSSGTPYEQYF.

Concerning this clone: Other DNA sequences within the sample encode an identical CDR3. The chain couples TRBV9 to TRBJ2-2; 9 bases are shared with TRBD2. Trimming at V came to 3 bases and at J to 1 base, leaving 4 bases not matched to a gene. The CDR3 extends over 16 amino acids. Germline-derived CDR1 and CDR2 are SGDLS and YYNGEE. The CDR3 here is CASSARLAENTGELFF. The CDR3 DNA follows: TGTGCCAGCAGCGCGCGACTAGCGGAGAACACCGGGGAGCTGTTTTTT.

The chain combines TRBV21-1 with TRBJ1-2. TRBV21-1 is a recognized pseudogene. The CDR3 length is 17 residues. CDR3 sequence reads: CASSKGGGPSPSIGYTF. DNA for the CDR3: TGTGCCAGCAGCAAAGGTGGAGGACCGAGTCCCTCAATTGGCTACACCTTC.

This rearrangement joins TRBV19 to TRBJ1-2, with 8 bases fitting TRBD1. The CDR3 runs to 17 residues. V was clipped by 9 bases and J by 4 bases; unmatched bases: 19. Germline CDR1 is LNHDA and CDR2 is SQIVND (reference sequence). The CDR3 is CASTRRGQGRPVYGYTF. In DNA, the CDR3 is TGTGCCAGCACCCGCCGTGGACAGGGAAGGCCAGTCTATGGCTACACCTTC.

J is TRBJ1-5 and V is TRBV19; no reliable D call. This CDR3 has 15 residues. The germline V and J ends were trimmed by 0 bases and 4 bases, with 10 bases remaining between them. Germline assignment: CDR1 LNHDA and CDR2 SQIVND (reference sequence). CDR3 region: CASSIDPRTNQPQHF. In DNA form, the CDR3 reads TGTGCCAGTAGTATAGATCCCCGGACGAATCAGCCCCAGCATTTT.

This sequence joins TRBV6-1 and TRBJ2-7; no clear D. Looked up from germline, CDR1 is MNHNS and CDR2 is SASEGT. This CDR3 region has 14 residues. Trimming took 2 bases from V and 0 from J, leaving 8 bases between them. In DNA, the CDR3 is TGTGCCAGCAGTGAACTGGCAATCTCCTACGAGCAGTACTTC. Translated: CASSELAISYEQYF.